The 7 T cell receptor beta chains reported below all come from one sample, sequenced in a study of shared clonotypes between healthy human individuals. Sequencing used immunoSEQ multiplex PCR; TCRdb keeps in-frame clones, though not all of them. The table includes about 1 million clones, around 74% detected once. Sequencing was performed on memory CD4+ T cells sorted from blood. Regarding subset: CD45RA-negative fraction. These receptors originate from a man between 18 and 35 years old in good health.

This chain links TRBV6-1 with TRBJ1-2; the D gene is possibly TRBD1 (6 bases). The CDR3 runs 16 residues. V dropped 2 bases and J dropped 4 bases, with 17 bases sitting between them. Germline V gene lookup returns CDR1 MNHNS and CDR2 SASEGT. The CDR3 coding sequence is TGTGCCAGCAGTGAAATGAATATACAGGGTGGCTATGGCTACACCTTC. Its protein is CASSEMNIQGGYGYTF.

DNA for the CDR3: TGTGCCAGCAGTGTCGGGGGTCGAGGTACAGATACGCAGTATTTT. It is translated as CASSVGGRGTDTQYF. This chain uses TRBV2 with TRBJ2-3, with a possible D match to TRBD2 (6 bases). Trimming took off 4 bases at V and 3 bases at J, with 14 bases between the two ends. The CDR3 runs to 15 residues. CDR1 and CDR2 (germline): SNHLY, FYNNEI.

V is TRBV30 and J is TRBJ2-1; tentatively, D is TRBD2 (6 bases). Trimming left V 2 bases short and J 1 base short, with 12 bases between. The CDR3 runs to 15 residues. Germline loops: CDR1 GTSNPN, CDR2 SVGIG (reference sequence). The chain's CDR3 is CAWSRGTRSYNEQFF. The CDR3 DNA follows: TGTGCCTGGAGTCGGGGGACGAGGTCCTACAATGAGCAGTTCTTC.

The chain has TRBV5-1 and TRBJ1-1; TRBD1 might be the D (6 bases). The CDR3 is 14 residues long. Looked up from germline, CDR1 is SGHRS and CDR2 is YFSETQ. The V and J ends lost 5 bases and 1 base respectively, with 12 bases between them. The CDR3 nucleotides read TGCGCCAGCAGATACCTGACAGGGAACACTGAAGCTTTCTTT. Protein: CASRYLTGNTEAFF. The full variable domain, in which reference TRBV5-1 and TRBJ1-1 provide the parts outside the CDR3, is KAGVTQTPRYLIKTRGQQVTLSCSPISGHRSVSWYQQTPGQGLQFLFEYFSETQRNKGNFPGRFSGRQFSNSRSEMNVSTLELGDSALYLCASRYLTGNTEAFFGQGTRLTVV.

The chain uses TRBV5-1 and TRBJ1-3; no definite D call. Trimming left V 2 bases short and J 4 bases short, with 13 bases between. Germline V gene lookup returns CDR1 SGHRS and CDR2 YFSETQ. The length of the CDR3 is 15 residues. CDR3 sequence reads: CASSLEQIGGNTIYF. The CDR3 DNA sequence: TGCGCCAGCAGCTTAGAACAGATTGGGGGAAACACCATATATTTT. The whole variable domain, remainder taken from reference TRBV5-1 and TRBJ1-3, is KAGVTQTPRYLIKTRGQQVTLSCSPISGHRSVSWYQQTPGQGLQFLFEYFSETQRNKGNFPGRFSGRQFSNSRSEMNVSTLELGDSALYLCASSLEQIGGNTIYFGEGSWLTVV.

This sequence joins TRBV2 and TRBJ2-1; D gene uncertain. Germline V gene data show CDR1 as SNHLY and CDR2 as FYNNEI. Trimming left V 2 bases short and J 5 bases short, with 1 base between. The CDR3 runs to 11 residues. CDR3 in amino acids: CASSENNEQFF. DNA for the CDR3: TGTGCCAGCAGTGAAAACAATGAGCAGTTCTTC.

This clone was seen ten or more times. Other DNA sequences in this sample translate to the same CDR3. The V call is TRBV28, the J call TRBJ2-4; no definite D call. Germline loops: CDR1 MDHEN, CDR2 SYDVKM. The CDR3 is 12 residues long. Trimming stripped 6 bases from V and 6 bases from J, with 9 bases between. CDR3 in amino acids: CASSPTGNIQYF. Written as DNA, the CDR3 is TGTGCCAGCAGCCCGACGGGAAACATTCAGTACTTC.